A single T cell receptor (beta chain) is shown here with its context. The antigen is not known. MiXCR, run by TCRdb on the 5' RACE reads, gives a single entry per CDR3 protein. The table includes about 430,000 distinct CDR3 sequences, about 18% detected once. V was shortened by 2 bases and J by 2 bases, with 12 bases between the two germline ends. CDR1 and CDR2 (germline): MNHNS, SASEGT. The CDR3 is made up of 15 amino acids. This sample was included in a study of identical twins. Whole-study results and caveats: Insertions were reduced in abundant cord blood beta clonotypes but not in memory repertoires. The study found that models underestimated out-of-frame TCR alpha sharing in monozygotic twins. Conclusions were drawn cross-sectionally by statistical analysis, without following the same donors.

Only healthy Caucasians were enrolled as donors. Sequencing was carried out using naive T cells sorted from blood. The sequence was collected from a middle-aged man in good health. The chain is built from TRBV6-1 and TRBJ2-5, with D possibly TRBD1 on 5 matching bases. The CDR3 DNA reads as TGTGCCAGCAGTGAAAGGGGCTTCGGGCAAGAGACCCAGTACTTC. Its translation: CASSERGFGQETQYF.